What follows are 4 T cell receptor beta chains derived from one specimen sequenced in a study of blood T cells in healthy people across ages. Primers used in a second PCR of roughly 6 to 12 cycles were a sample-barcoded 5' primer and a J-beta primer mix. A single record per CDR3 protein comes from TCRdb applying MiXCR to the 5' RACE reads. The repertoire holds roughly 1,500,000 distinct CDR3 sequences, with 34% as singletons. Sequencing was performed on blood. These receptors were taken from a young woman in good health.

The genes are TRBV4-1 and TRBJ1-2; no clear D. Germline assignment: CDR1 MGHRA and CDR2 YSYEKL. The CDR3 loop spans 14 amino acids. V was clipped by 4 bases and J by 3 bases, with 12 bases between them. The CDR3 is CASSRASLYYGYTF. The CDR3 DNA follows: TGCGCCAGCAGCCGAGCGAGTCTTTACTATGGCTACACCTTC.

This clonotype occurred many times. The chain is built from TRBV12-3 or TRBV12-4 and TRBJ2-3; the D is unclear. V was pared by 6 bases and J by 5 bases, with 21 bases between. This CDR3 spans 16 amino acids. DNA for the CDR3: TGTGCCAGCAGCCCGCCGAAAGATCCGCGTGGAGATACGCAGTATTTT. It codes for CASSPPKDPRGDTQYF.

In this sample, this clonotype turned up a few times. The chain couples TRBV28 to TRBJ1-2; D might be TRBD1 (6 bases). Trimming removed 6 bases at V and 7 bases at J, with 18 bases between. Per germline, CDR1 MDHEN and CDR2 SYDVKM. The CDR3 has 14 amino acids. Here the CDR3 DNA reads TGTGCCAGCAGCCCAAACCAGGGGTATGCTGGCTACACCTTC. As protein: CASSPNQGYAGYTF.

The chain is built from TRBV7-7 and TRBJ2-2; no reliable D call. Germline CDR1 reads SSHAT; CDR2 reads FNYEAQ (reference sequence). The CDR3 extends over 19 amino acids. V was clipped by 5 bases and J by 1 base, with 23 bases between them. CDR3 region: CASSLNTQNGLENTGELFF. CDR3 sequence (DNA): TGTGCCAGCAGCCTGAATACCCAGAACGGATTAGAGAACACCGGGGAGCTGTTTTTT. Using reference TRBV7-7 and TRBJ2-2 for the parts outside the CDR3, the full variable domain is GAGVSQSPRYKVTKRGQDVTLRCDPISSHATLYWYQQALGQGPEFLTYFNYEAQPDKSGLPSDRFSAERPEGSISTLTIQRTEQRDSAMYRCASSLNTQNGLENTGELFFGEGSRLTVL.